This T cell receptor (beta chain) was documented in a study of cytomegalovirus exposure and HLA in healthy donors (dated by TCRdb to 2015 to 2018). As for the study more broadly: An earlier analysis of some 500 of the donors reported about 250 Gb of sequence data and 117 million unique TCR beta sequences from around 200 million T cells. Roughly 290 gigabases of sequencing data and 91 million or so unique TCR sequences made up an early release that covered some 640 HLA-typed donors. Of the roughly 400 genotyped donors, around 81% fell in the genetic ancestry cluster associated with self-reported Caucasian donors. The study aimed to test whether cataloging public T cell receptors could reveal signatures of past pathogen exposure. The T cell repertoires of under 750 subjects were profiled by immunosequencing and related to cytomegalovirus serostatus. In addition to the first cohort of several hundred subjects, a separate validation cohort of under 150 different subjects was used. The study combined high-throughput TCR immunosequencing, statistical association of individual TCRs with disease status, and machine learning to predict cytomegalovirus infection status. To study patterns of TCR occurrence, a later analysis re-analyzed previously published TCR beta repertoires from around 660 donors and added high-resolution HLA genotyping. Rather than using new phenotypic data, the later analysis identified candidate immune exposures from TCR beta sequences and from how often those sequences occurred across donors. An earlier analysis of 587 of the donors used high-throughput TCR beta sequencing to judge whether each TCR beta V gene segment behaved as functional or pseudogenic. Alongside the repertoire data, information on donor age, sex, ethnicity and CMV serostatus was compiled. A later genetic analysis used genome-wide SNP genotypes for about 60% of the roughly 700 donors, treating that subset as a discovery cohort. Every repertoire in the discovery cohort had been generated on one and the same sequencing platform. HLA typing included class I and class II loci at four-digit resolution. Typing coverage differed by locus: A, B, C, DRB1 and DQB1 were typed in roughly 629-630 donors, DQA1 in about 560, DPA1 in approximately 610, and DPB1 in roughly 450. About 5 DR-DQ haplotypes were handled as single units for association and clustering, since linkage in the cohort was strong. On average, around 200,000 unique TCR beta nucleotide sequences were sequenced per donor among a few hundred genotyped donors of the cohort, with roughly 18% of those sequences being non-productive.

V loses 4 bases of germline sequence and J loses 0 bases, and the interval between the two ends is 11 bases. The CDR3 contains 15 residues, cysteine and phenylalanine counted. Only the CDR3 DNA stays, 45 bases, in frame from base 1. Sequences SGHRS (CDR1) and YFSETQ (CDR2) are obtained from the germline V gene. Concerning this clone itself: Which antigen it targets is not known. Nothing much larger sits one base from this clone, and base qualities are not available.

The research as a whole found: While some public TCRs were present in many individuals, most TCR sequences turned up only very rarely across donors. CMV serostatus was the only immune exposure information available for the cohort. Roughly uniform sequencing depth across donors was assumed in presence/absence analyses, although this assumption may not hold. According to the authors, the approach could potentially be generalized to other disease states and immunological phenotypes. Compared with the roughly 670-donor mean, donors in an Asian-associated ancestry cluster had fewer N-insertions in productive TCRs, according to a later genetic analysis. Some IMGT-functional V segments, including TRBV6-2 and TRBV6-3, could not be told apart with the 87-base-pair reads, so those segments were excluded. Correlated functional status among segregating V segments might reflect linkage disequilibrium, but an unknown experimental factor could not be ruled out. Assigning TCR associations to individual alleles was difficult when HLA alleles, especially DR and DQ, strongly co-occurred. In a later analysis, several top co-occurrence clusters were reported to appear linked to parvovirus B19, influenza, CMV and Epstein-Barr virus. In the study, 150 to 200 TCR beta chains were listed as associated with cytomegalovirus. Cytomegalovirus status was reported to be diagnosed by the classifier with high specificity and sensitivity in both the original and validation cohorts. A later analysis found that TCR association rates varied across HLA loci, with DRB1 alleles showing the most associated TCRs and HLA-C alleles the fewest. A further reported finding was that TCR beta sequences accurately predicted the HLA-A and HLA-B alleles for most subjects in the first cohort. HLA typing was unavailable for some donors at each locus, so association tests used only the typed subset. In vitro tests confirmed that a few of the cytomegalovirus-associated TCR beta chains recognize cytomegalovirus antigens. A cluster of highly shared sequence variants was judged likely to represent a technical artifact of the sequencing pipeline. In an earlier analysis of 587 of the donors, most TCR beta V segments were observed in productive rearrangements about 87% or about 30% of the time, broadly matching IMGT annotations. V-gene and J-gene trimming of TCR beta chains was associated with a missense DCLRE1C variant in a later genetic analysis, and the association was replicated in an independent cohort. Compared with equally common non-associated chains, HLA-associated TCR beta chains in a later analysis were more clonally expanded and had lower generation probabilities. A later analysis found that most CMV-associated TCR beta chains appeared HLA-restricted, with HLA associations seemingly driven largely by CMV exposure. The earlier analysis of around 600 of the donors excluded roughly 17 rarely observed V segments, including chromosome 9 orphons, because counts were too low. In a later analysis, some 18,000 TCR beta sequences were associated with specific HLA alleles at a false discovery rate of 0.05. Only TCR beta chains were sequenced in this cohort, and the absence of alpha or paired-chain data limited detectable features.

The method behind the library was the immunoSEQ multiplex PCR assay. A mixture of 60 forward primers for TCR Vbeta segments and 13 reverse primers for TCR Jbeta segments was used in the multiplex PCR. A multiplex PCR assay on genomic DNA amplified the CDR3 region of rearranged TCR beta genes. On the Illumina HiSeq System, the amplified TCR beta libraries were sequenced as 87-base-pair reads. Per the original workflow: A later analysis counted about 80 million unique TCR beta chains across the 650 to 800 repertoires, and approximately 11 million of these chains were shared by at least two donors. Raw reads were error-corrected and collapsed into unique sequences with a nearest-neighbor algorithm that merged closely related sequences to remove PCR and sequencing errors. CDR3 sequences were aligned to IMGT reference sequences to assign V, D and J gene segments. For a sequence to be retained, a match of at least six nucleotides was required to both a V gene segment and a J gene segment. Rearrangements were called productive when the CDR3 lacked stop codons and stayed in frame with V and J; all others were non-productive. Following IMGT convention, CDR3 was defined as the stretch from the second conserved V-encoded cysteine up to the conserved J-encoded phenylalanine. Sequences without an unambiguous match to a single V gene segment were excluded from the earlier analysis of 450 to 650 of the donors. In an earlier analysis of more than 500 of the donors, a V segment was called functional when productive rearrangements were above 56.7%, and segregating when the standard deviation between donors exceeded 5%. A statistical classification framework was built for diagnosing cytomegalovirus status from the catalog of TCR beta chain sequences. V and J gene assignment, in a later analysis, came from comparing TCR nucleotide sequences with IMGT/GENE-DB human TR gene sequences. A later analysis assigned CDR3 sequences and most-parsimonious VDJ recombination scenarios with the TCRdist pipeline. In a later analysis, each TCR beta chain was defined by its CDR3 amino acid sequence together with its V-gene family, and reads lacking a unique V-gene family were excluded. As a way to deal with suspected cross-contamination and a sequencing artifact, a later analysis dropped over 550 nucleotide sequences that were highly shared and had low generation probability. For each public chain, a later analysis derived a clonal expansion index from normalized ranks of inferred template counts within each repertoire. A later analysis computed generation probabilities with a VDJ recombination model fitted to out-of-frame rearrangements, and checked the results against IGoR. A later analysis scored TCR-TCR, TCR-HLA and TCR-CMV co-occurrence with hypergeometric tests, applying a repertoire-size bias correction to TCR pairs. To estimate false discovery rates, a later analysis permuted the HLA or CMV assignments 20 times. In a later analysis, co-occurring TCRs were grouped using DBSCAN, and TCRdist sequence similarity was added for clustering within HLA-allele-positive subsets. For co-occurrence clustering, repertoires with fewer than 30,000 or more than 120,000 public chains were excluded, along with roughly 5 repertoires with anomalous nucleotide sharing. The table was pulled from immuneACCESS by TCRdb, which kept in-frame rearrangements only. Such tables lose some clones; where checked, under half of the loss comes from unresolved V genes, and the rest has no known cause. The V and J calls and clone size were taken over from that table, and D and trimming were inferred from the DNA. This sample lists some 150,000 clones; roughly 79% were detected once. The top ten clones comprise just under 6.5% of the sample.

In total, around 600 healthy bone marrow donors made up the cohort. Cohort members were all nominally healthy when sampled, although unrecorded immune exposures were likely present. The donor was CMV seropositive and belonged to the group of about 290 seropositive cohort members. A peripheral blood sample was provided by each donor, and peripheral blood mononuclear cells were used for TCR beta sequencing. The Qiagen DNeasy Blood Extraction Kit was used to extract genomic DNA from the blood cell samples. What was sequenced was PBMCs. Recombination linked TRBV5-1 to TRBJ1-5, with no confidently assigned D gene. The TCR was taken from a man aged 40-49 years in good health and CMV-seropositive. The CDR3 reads CASSTRSVSNQPQHF. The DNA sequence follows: TGCGCCAGCAGCACTAGGTCGGTTAGCAATCAGCCCCAGCATTTT.